This entry concerns a single TCR beta chain. Original data processing: Scientists estimated how many nucleated cells there were by amplifying reference gene primers. Clones were read by immunoSEQ multiplex PCR, and TCRdb kept only the in-frame ones, dropping some. V, J and clone size reflect that table, while D and trimming were determined from the DNA. This table holds hundreds of thousands of clones, 80% to 90% found once. From germline, CDR1 is MNHEY and CDR2 SMNVEV (reference sequence). The ends were cut back, 3 bases at V and 6 bases at J, with 6 bases in the middle. CDR3 length: 11 residues. The sample belongs to a study of blood T cell repertoires in COVID-19. The wider study: Sample material is recorded as cDNA or gDNA derived from T cells, B-cell-depleted T cells, or PBMCs.

Material: PBMCs or T cells enriched from blood (not recorded which). The rearrangement uses TRBV27 and TRBJ2-7; TRBD2 is a possible D gene (5 bases). The sequence derives from a man aged 25 to 40 who had recovered from COVID-19. The CDR3 nucleotides are TGTGCCAGCAGTTTCCGGGGCGAGCAGTACTTC. This translates into CASSFRGEQYF.